This TCR beta chain was retrieved from a study of cytotoxic CD8 clonotypes in ibrutinib-treated CLL. Study summary: Responses: roughly 25 partial, 2 complete; after median about 68 months, around 15 stayed remitted, roughly 12 progressed. Treatment had run for a median about 11 months, range 6 to 36, when response samples were taken. General study findings and limits: Clonality showed a rise at ibrutinib response that reversed toward baseline at progression.

Clones were read by immunoSEQ multiplex PCR, and TCRdb kept only the in-frame ones, dropping some. The sample includes 100,000 to 150,000 clones, 70% to 90% of them seen just once. This clone has a single count. Its target is unknown. Germline V gives CDR1 SGHTA, CDR2 FQGNSA. The ends were cut back, 4 bases at V and 1 base at J, with 10 bases in the middle. The CDR3 extends over 14 amino acids. The TCR comes from a human donor with chronic lymphocytic leukemia. This rearrangement joins TRBV7-2 to TRBJ1-1; maybe TRBD1 (6 bases). Material: PBMCs, obtained after 24 months of ibrutinib treatment. CDR3 in amino acids: CASSWAGANTEAFF. The CDR3 DNA reads TGTGCCAGCAGCTGGGCGGGGGCGAACACTGAAGCTTTCTTT.